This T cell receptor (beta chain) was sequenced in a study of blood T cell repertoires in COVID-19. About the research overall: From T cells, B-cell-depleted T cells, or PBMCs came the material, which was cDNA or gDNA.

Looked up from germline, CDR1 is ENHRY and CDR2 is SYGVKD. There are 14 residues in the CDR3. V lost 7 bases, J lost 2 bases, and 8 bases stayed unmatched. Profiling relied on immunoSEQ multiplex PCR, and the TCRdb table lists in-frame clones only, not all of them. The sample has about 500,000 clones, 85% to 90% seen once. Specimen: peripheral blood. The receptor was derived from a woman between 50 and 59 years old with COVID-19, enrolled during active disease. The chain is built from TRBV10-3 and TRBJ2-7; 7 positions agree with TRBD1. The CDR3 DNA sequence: TGTGCCATCAAGAGGACAGGCCCCACCTACGAGCAGTACTTC. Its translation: CAIKRTGPTYEQYF.